This TCR beta chain was sequenced during a study of T cell repertoires in cytomegalovirus infection. This CDR3 comprises 15 residues. The V gene's germline CDR1 is MNHNS and CDR2 SASEGT. The germline V and J ends were trimmed by 7 bases and 0 bases, with 14 bases remaining between them. This clonotype was seen a handful of times. Its specificity is unknown. TCRdb reprocessed the reads via MiXCR and lists one record per CDR3 protein. The table records hundreds of thousands of distinct CDR3 sequences, roughly 29% of them present only once. The origin of this receptor is a human donor in good health (CMV status not recorded). Some clones in this sample may be carry-over from other donors' samples. The V call is TRBV6-1, the J call TRBJ2-3; D is ambiguous. The source was cultured PBMCs, collected from culture after CMV antigen stimulation. CDR3 DNA: TGTGCCAGCATCTCCGGACGGCCTAGCACAGATACGCAGTATTTT. Amino acid sequence: CASISGRPSTDTQYF.